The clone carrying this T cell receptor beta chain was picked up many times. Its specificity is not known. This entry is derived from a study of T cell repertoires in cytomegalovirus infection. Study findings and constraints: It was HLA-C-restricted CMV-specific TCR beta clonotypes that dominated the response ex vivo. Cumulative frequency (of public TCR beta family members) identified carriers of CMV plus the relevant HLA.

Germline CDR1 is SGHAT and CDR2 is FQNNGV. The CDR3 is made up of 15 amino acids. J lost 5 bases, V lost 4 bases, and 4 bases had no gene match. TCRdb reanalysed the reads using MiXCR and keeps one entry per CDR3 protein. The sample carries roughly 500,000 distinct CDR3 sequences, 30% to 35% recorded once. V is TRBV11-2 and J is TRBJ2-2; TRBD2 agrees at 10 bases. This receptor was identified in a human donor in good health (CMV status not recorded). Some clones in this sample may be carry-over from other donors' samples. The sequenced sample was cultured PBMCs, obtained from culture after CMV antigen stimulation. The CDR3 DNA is TGTGCCAGCAGCTGGAGCGGGAGGGTAACCGGGGAGCTGTTTTTT. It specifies CASSWSGRVTGELFF.